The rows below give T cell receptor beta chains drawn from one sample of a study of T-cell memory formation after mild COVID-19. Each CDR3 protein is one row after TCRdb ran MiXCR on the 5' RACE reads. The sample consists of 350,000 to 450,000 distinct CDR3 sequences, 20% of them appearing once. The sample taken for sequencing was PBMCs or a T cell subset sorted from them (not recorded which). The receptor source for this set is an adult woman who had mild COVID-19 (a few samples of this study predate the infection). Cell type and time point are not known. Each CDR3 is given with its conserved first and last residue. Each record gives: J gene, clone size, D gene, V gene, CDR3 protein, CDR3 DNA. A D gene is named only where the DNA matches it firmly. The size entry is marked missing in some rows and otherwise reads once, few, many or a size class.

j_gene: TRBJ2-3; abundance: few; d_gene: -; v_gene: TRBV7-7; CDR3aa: CASSALGPEEVTQYF; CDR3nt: TGTGCCAGCAGCGCTCTGGGCCCAGAGGAGGTTACGCAGTATTTT
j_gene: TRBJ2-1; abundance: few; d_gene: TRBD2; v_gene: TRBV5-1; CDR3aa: CASSSERGERGYNEQFF; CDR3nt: TGCGCCAGCAGCTCTGAACGTGGAGAGCGGGGCTACAATGAGCAGTTCTTC
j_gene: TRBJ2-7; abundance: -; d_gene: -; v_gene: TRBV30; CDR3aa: CAAGDGDVYYEQYF; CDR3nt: TGTGCCGCAGGGGACGGCGATGTCTACTACGAGCAGTACTTC
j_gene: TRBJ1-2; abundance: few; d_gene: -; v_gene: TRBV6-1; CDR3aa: CASSRQDSNYGYTF; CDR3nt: TGTGCCAGCAGCCGACAGGATTCTAACTATGGCTACACCTTC
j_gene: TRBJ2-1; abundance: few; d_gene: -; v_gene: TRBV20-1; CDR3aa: CSANRGTSYNEQFF; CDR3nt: TGCAGTGCCAACCGGGGGACTTCATACAATGAGCAGTTCTTC
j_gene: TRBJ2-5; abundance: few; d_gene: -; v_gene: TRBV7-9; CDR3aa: CASSPRDSPGEETQYF; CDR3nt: TGTGCCAGCAGCCCCCGGGACTCTCCAGGGGAAGAGACCCAGTACTTC
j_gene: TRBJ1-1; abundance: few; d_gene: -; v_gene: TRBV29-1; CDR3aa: CSITLGGRGTEAFF; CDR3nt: TGCAGCATCACATTAGGGGGACGGGGGACTGAAGCTTTCTTT
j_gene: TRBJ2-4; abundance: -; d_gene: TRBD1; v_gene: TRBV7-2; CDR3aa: CASSLSGVQGARGYF; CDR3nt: TGTGCCAGCAGCTTAAGTGGGGTCCAGGGGGCTCGGGGGTACTTC
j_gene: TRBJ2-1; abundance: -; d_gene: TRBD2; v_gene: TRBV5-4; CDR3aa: CASSPGTSGGVYNEQFF; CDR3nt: TGTGCCAGCAGCCCCGGGACTAGCGGGGGGGTCTACAATGAGCAGTTCTTC
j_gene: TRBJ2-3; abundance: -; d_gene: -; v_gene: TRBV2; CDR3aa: CASSEVLTGFSTDTQYF; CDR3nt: TGTGCCAGCAGTGAAGTGTTAACGGGATTCAGCACAGATACGCAGTATTTT
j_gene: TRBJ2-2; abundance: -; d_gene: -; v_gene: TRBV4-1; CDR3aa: CASSQVLTQNPNTGELFF; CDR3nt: TGCGCCAGCAGCCAAGTCTTGACGCAGAACCCGAACACCGGGGAGCTGTTTTTT
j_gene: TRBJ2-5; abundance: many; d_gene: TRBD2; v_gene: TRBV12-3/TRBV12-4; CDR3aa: CASTKYGRLQETQYF; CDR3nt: TGTGCCAGCACGAAATACGGGAGGCTACAAGAGACCCAGTACTTC
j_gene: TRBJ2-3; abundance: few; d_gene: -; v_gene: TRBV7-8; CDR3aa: CASSTRAARGLADTQYF; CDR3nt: TGTGCCAGCAGCACACGAGCGGCCCGTGGTTTGGCAGATACGCAGTATTTT
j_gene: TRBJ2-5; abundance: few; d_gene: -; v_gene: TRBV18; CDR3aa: CASSPEVRQGETQYF; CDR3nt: TGTGCCAGCTCACCTGAGGTACGACAAGGGGAGACCCAGTACTTC
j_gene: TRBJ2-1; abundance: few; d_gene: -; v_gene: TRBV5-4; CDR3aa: CASSIRPGAGDNEQFF; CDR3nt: TGTGCCAGCAGCATACGTCCGGGGGCCGGGGACAATGAGCAGTTCTTC
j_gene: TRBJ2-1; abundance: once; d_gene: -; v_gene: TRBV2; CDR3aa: CASNSFGHNEQFF; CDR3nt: TGTGCCAGCAACTCGTTCGGCCACAATGAGCAGTTCTTC
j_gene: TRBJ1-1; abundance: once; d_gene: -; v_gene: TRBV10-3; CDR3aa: CAIGKSGGDTEAFF; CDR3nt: TGTGCCATCGGAAAAAGTGGGGGGGACACTGAAGCTTTCTTT
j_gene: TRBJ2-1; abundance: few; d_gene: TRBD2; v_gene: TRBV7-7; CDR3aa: CASSLFPPPAGGYNEQFF; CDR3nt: TGTGCCAGCAGCTTATTCCCGCCGCCCGCGGGGGGATACAATGAGCAGTTCTTC
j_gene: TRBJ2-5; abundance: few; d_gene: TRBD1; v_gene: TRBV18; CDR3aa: CASSPAGGGETQYF; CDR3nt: TGTGCCAGCTCACCGGCAGGGGGCGGGGAGACCCAGTACTTC
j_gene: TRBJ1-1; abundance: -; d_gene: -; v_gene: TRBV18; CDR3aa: CSGAPLGLMNTEAFF; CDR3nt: TGTAGCGGGGCGCCACTTGGCCTAATGAACACTGAAGCTTTCTTT
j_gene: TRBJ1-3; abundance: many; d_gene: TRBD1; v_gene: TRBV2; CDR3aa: CASSYRQGASGNTIYF; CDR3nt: TGTGCCAGCAGTTATAGACAGGGGGCCTCTGGAAACACCATATATTTT
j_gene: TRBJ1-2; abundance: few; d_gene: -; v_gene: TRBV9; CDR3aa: CASSVEQGNGYTF; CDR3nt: TGTGCCAGCAGCGTAGAACAGGGCAATGGCTACACCTTC
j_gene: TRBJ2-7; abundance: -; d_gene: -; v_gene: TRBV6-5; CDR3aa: CASRPGGARRNYEQYF; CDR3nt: TGTGCCAGCAGGCCCGGCGGGGCGCGACGTAACTACGAGCAGTACTTC
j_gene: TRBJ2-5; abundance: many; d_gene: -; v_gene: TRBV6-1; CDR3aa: CASSEVWQMRETQYF; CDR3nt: TGTGCCAGCAGTGAAGTGTGGCAGATGCGAGAGACCCAGTACTTC
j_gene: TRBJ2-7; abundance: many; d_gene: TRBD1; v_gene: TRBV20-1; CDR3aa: CSARDHRGPGYEQYF; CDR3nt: TGCAGTGCTAGGGACCACAGGGGTCCGGGGTACGAGCAGTACTTC
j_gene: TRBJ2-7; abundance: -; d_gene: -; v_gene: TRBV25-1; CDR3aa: CASSAGGYEQYF; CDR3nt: TGTGCCAGCAGTGCAGGGGGGTACGAGCAGTACTTC
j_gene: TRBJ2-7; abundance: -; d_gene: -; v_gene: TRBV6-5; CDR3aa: CASSYGSPDYEQYF; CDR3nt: TGTGCCAGCAGTTACGGGAGCCCCGACTACGAGCAGTACTTC
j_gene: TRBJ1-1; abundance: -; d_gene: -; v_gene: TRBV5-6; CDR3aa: CASSLVGQPNTEAFF; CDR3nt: TGTGCCAGCAGCTTGGTAGGCCAGCCTAACACTGAAGCTTTCTTT
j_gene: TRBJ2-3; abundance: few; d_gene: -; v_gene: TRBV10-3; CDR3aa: CAISEDPGDTQYF; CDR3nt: TGTGCCATCAGTGAGGACCCAGGAGATACGCAGTATTTT
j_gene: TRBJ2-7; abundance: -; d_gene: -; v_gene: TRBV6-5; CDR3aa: CASSSLGTYEQYF; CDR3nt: TGTGCCAGCAGTTCCCTAGGGACCTACGAGCAGTACTTC
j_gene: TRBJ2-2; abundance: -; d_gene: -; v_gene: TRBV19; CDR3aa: CASSIPSGELFF; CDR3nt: TGTGCCAGTAGTATACCTAGCGGGGAGCTGTTTTTT
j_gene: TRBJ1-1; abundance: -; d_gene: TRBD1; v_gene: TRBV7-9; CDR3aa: CASSQTPAGGTEAFF; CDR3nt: TGTGCCAGCAGCCAAACCCCAGCAGGGGGTACTGAAGCTTTCTTT
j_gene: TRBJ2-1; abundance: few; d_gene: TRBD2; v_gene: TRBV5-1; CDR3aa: CASSPGLAGGPDPEQFF; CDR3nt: TGCGCCAGCAGCCCGGGACTAGCGGGGGGGCCCGATCCTGAGCAGTTCTTC
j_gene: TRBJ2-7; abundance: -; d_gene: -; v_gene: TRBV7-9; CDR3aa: CASSDGSGALLYEQYF; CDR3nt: TGTGCCAGCAGCGATGGATCCGGGGCCCTACTCTACGAGCAGTACTTC
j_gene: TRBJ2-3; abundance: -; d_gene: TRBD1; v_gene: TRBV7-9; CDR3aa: CASSPPGTGEADTQYF; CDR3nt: TGTGCCAGCAGCCCCCCCGGGACAGGGGAGGCAGATACGCAGTATTTT
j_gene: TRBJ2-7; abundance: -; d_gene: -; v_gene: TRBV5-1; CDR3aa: CASSLGRSSHEQYF; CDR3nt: TGCGCCAGCAGCTTGGGCAGGTCCTCGCACGAGCAGTACTTC
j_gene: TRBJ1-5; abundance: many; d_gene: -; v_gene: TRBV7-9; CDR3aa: CASSLAGGQPQHF; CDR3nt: TGTGCCAGCAGCTTAGCAGGGGGGCAGCCCCAGCATTTT
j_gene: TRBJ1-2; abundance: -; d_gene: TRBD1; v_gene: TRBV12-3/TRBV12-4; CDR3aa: CASSLGRTRGLFPAVNYGYTF; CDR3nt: TGTGCCAGCAGTTTAGGGAGAACCAGGGGGCTTTTCCCCGCCGTAAACTATGGCTACACCTTC
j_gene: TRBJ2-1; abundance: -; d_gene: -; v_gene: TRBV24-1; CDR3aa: CATSDPSVHNEQFF; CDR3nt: TGTGCCACCAGTGATCCGAGCGTGCACAATGAGCAGTTCTTC
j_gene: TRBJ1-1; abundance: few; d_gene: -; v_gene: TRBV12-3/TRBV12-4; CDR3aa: CASSLYDTEAFF; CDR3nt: TGTGCCAGCAGTTTATATGACACTGAAGCTTTCTTT